These 5 T cell receptor beta chains originate from one sample sequenced in a study of cytomegalovirus exposure and HLA in healthy donors (dated by TCRdb to the late 2010s). The method was the immunoSEQ multiplex PCR assay. For the multiplex PCR, a mixture combining 60 forward primers for TCR Vbeta segments and 13 reverse primers for TCR Jbeta segments was used. Drawn from immuneACCESS, this table holds only the in-frame rearrangements with V and J called that TCRdb kept. Clones are partly lost; checked studies trace under half to an unresolved V gene and leave the rest unexplained. The sample profile shows about 200,000 clones; about 80% of them were found once. The top ten hold approximately 4.4% of the sample. The sample was PBMCs. All receptors come from a woman aged 25-40 years in good health and CMV-seropositive.

J is TRBJ2-3 and V is TRBV7-9; 7 bases align to TRBD1. CDR1 and CDR2 from the germline V gene are SEHNR and FQNEAQ (reference sequence). This CDR3 is 16 amino acids long. After removal of 8 bases from V and 2 bases from J, the junction contained 13 bases not matched to a gene. CDR3 loop: CASASTGESFTDTQYF. CDR3 coding DNA: TGTGCCAGCGCCTCAACAGGGGAGTCTTTCACAGATACGCAGTATTTT.

The chain combines TRBV25-1 with TRBJ2-6; the D gene is possibly TRBD2 (5 bases). The CDR3 covers 17 residues. V lost 2 bases to trimming and J lost 2 bases, with 13 bases between them. Germline values: CDR1 MGHDK, CDR2 SYGVNS. The CDR3 protein is CASSEVTGRPGANVLTF. The CDR3 nucleotides are TGTGCCAGCAGTGAAGTTACGGGGAGACCTGGGGCCAACGTCCTGACTTTC.

The rearrangement joins TRBV7-9 to TRBJ2-3; D is undetermined. This CDR3 contains 13 residues. V dropped 6 bases and J dropped 4 bases, with 11 bases sitting between them. The germline CDR1 and CDR2 sequences are SEHNR and FQNEAQ (reference sequence). This CDR3 is CASSSPRADTQYF. CDR3 sequence (DNA): TGTGCCAGCAGTTCCCCCCGGGCAGATACGCAGTATTTT.

The table lists this clone with a few counts. This chain links TRBV7-9 with TRBJ1-2, with a weak D call TRBD1 (5 bases). The V end lost 8 bases, the J end lost 6 bases, and 16 bases lay between the germline ends. The CDR3 has 13 amino acids. The V gene's germline CDR1 is SEHNR and CDR2 FQNEAQ (reference sequence). The CDR3 protein is CASRGRVENGYTF. The CDR3 DNA reads TGTGCCAGCCGAGGCAGGGTAGAGAATGGCTACACCTTC.

This clone came up a few times. The chain links TRBV19 to TRBJ1-2, with TRBD1 matching over 8 bases. Trimming at V came to 5 bases and at J to 2 bases, leaving 1 base not matched to a gene. The CDR3 extends over 13 amino acids. Germline V gives CDR1 LNHDA, CDR2 SQIVND (reference sequence). The CDR3 DNA reads as TGTGCCAGTAGTGACAGGGGAAACTATGGCTACACCTTC. This gives the protein CASSDRGNYGYTF. The complete variable domain, with remaining parts taken from reference TRBV19 and TRBJ1-2, reads DGGITQSPKYLFRKEGQNVTLSCEQNLNHDAMYWYRQDPGQGLRLIYYSQIVNDFQKGDIAEGYSVSREKKESFPLTVTSAQKNPTAFYLCASSDRGNYGYTFGSGTRLTVV.